This is a list of T cell receptor beta chains from one sample in a study of quantifying T cell responses using KT2 cells. A single record per CDR3 protein comes from TCRdb applying MiXCR to the UMI-ligation and nested PCR reads. The table shows about 33,000 distinct CDR3 sequences, with over 9% occurring only once. Sequenced sample: PBMCs spiked with cells of the T cell clone KT2. Every receptor here comes from a human donor. Both conserved end residues are trimmed from each CDR3. The order of the fields is V gene, J gene, clone size, CDR3 protein. Some rows have no size entry. The others give once, few or many, or a class for an expanded clone.

v_gene: TRBV2; j_gene: TRBJ2-7; abundance: .; CDR3aa: AGRQGLEQY
v_gene: TRBV19; j_gene: TRBJ1-5; abundance: .; CDR3aa: ASSTNHRGYQPQH
v_gene: TRBV6-6; j_gene: TRBJ2-5; abundance: many; CDR3aa: ASSGKETQY
v_gene: TRBV11-2; j_gene: TRBJ2-4; abundance: many; CDR3aa: ASSLGGQPLAKNIQY
v_gene: TRBV11-2; j_gene: TRBJ2-3; abundance: .; CDR3aa: ASSYHTNTQY
v_gene: TRBV12-3/TRBV12-4; j_gene: TRBJ2-7; abundance: few; CDR3aa: ASSRGTGGDEQY
v_gene: TRBV6-1; j_gene: TRBJ2-5; abundance: few; CDR3aa: ASSWNPQETQY
v_gene: TRBV3-1; j_gene: TRBJ2-7; abundance: many; CDR3aa: ASSPEPGLAHEQY
v_gene: TRBV12-3/TRBV12-4; j_gene: TRBJ2-7; abundance: many; CDR3aa: ASSPTGFEQY
v_gene: TRBV6-5; j_gene: TRBJ2-4; abundance: many; CDR3aa: ASSAAKNIQY
v_gene: TRBV7-8; j_gene: TRBJ1-3; abundance: many; CDR3aa: ASSLSSGNTIY
v_gene: TRBV20-1; j_gene: TRBJ1-1; abundance: many; CDR3aa: SARHLMNTEAF
v_gene: TRBV12-3/TRBV12-4; j_gene: TRBJ2-7; abundance: many; CDR3aa: ASSLGGREVYEQY
v_gene: TRBV2; j_gene: TRBJ2-1; abundance: .; CDR3aa: ASSEAGVYNEQF
v_gene: TRBV5-1; j_gene: TRBJ2-1; abundance: .; CDR3aa: ASTPSAGTSYNEQF
v_gene: TRBV4-1; j_gene: TRBJ1-6; abundance: many; CDR3aa: ASSQGPGSDSPLH
v_gene: TRBV2; j_gene: TRBJ1-1; abundance: .; CDR3aa: ASIKRGEPITEAF
v_gene: TRBV9; j_gene: TRBJ1-2; abundance: few; CDR3aa: ASSAGPGVSYGYT
v_gene: TRBV20-1; j_gene: TRBJ2-6; abundance: .; CDR3aa: SASRTGGRWSGANVLT
v_gene: TRBV5-6; j_gene: TRBJ1-1; abundance: many; CDR3aa: ASSFGPEAF
v_gene: TRBV12-3/TRBV12-4; j_gene: TRBJ2-7; abundance: medium-sized; CDR3aa: ASSRTSGSYEQY
v_gene: TRBV7-2; j_gene: TRBJ2-7; abundance: many; CDR3aa: ASRISGGSSYEQY
v_gene: TRBV5-1; j_gene: TRBJ2-3; abundance: many; CDR3aa: ASSLAGGRTDTQY
v_gene: TRBV28; j_gene: TRBJ1-5; abundance: few; CDR3aa: ASSRTGGVVGQPQH
v_gene: TRBV3-1; j_gene: TRBJ2-3; abundance: many; CDR3aa: ASSRQSTDTQY
v_gene: TRBV7-9; j_gene: TRBJ1-6; abundance: .; CDR3aa: ASSVGTGANSPLH
v_gene: TRBV12-3/TRBV12-4; j_gene: TRBJ2-5; abundance: .; CDR3aa: ASSAEAQETQY
v_gene: TRBV13; j_gene: TRBJ2-2; abundance: few; CDR3aa: ASSLKLAGATGELF
v_gene: TRBV28; j_gene: TRBJ1-1; abundance: few; CDR3aa: ASSPSRVPREAF
v_gene: TRBV7-3; j_gene: TRBJ2-2; abundance: .; CDR3aa: ASSLRDRAGELF
v_gene: TRBV12-5; j_gene: TRBJ1-3; abundance: .; CDR3aa: ASGLSGSGNTIY
v_gene: TRBV12-3/TRBV12-4; j_gene: TRBJ2-2; abundance: .; CDR3aa: ATRQGANTGELF
v_gene: TRBV20-1; j_gene: TRBJ2-7; abundance: many; CDR3aa: SARVAGGPSYEQY
v_gene: TRBV7-2; j_gene: TRBJ1-1; abundance: many; CDR3aa: ASSQDWNTEAF
v_gene: TRBV4-3; j_gene: TRBJ2-3; abundance: many; CDR3aa: ASSQDPIGALNTDTQY
v_gene: TRBV18; j_gene: TRBJ1-1; abundance: few; CDR3aa: ASSPSGPMIRATNTEAF
v_gene: TRBV6-2/TRBV6-3; j_gene: TRBJ2-7; abundance: .; CDR3aa: ASSYGLAREQY
v_gene: TRBV11-1; j_gene: TRBJ2-5; abundance: few; CDR3aa: ASSSRTDRETQY
v_gene: TRBV12-3/TRBV12-4; j_gene: TRBJ1-5; abundance: many; CDR3aa: ASSLNGNQPQH
v_gene: TRBV19; j_gene: TRBJ1-1; abundance: many; CDR3aa: ASSGQPANTEAF
v_gene: TRBV6-1; j_gene: TRBJ2-1; abundance: many; CDR3aa: ASSAYEGEGNEQF
v_gene: TRBV20-1; j_gene: TRBJ2-3; abundance: many; CDR3aa: SAQRGLAGGSTDTQY
v_gene: TRBV20-1; j_gene: TRBJ2-1; abundance: few; CDR3aa: SASINEQF
v_gene: TRBV20-1; j_gene: TRBJ1-6; abundance: many; CDR3aa: SAPRTGENSPLH
v_gene: TRBV6-5; j_gene: TRBJ2-2; abundance: .; CDR3aa: ASRQGQGASGELF
v_gene: TRBV6-2/TRBV6-3; j_gene: TRBJ2-7; abundance: few; CDR3aa: ATRGAYEQY
v_gene: TRBV6-6; j_gene: TRBJ1-6; abundance: few; CDR3aa: ASCRGGSNNSPLH
v_gene: TRBV6-1; j_gene: TRBJ2-3; abundance: few; CDR3aa: ASSDIPDTQY
v_gene: TRBV12-3/TRBV12-4; j_gene: TRBJ2-2; abundance: many; CDR3aa: ASSPDRVGTGELF
v_gene: TRBV27; j_gene: TRBJ1-2; abundance: many; CDR3aa: ASSASGAYGYT
v_gene: TRBV5-1; j_gene: TRBJ2-7; abundance: .; CDR3aa: ASSLRTGASYEQY
v_gene: TRBV7-6; j_gene: TRBJ2-7; abundance: .; CDR3aa: ASSSYRRLAGAYEQY